This TCR beta chain appears in the sequencing data of a study of human T cells and chemical hapten exposure. The study used a library that attached unique molecular identifiers to individual cDNA molecules. Original methodology: Sampled TCR counts reached a median of roughly 98,000 per sample, with values ranging from roughly 20,000 to 750,000. In TCRdb, the RACE reads were re-called with MiXCR into one record per CDR3 protein. These V and J calls derive from TCRdb rather than the authors' analysis. The sample has approximately 90,000 distinct CDR3 sequences; 7.5% to 9.5% are singletons. Germline CDR1 reads DFQATT; CDR2 reads SNEGSKA (reference sequence). This CDR3 contains 11 residues. The time point is: pre-sensitization, week 0. The treatment: therapeutic diphenylcyclopropenone sensitization with weekly scalp DPC. Concerning this clonotype itself: Its ends do not fully match the called genes, so a read error is possible.

The sequences come from whole blood, collected in connection with sensitization to the hapten diphenylcyclopropenone (DPC). The chain recombines TRBV20-1 with TRBJ2-7; D gene ambiguous. The TCR originated in a man in his forties or fifties with alopecia areata. Some clones in this sample may be carry-over from other donors' samples. CDR3 residues: CSALQSYERYF. Here the CDR3 DNA reads TGCAGTGCGCTTCAGTCCTACGAGCGGTACTTC.